A selection of T cell receptor beta chains follows, all from one sample in a study of blood T cell repertoires in COVID-19. Sequencing used immunoSEQ multiplex PCR; TCRdb keeps in-frame clones, though not all of them. Counted here are about 300,000 clones, nearly 90% occurring once; the ten biggest clones make up 1.5% to 2%. The source material was peripheral blood. Source of these receptors: a woman aged 30 to 39 with COVID-19, enrolled during active disease. Both conserved end residues are part of each CDR3. A D gene is named only where the DNA matches it firmly. The size field is filled for only some rows; it gives once, few, many or a size class.

clone_size | d_call | j_call | v_call | cdr3_aa | cdr3_nt
- | TRBD1 | TRBJ1-4 | TRBV6-5 | CASSPTGTGGEKLFF | TGTGCCAGCAGTCCCACCGGGACAGGTGGGGAAAAACTGTTTTTT
once | - | TRBJ2-1 | TRBV4-1 | CASSQSGGTWEQFF | TGCGCCAGCAGCCAATCAGGGGGGACTTGGGAGCAGTTCTTC
- | - | TRBJ2-2 | TRBV7-9 | CASSPSMFGELFF | TGTGCCAGCAGCCCGTCTATGTTCGGGGAGCTGTTTTTT
- | - | TRBJ1-1 | TRBV6-5 | CASSRGQSEAFF | TGTGCCAGCAGTAGAGGACAGTCTGAAGCTTTCTTT
once | - | TRBJ1-5 | TRBV4-2 | CASSLRGDSNQPQHF | TGTGCCAGCAGCCTGAGAGGGGACTCCAATCAGCCCCAGCATTTT
- | TRBD1 | TRBJ2-4 | TRBV27 | CASSNRDSRKNIQYF | TGTGCCAGCAGTAACCGGGACAGTCGAAAAAACATTCAGTACTTC
- | - | TRBJ2-1 | TRBV6-5 | CASSSLNEQFF | TGTGCCAGCAGTTCTCTGAATGAGCAGTTCTTC
- | TRBD2 | TRBJ2-2 | TRBV5-4 | CASGRLAGSPGTGELFF | TGTGCCAGCGGCCGACTAGCGGGGTCCCCGGGCACCGGGGAGCTGTTTTTT
- | - | TRBJ2-1 | TRBV14 | CASSQDQVAYEQFF | TGTGCCAGCAGCCAAGATCAGGTCGCATATGAGCAGTTCTTC
- | TRBD1 | TRBJ1-2 | TRBV5-1 | CASSPAGTGNGYTF | TGCGCCAGCAGCCCGGCCGGGACAGGGAACGGCTACACCTTC
- | TRBD1 | TRBJ1-1 | TRBV4-2 | CASRRGDRGRGNTEAFF | TGTGCCAGCAGAAGAGGGGACAGGGGGCGGGGGAACACTGAAGCTTTCTTT
- | TRBD1 | TRBJ1-1 | TRBV11-2 | CASSFGPGGGTEAFF | TGTGCCAGCAGCTTCGGTCCAGGGGGCGGCACTGAAGCTTTCTTT
- | - | TRBJ1-4 | TRBV28 | CASSLGRWGQGSDEKLFF | TGTGCCAGCAGTTTAGGGCGGTGGGGACAAGGTTCGGATGAAAAACTGTTTTTT
- | TRBD2 | TRBJ2-5 | TRBV20-1 | CSASASGGGQETQYF | TGCAGTGCTAGTGCTAGCGGGGGGGGCCAAGAGACCCAGTACTTC
few | - | TRBJ2-6 | TRBV19 | CASSKGGSSSGANVLTF | TGTGCCAGTAGTAAGGGGGGGTCTAGCTCTGGGGCCAACGTCCTGACTTTC
- | TRBD1 | TRBJ1-2 | TRBV28 | CASSFSAQGLRGYTF | TGTGCCAGCAGTTTTTCAGCACAGGGGTTAAGAGGCTACACCTTC
once | TRBD1 | TRBJ1-2 | TRBV2 | CASSADRGGYTF | TGTGCCAGCAGTGCCGACAGGGGTGGCTACACCTTC
once | TRBD1 | TRBJ1-2 | TRBV4-1 | CASSQGQRPLYDGYTF | TGCGCCAGCAGCCAGGGACAGCGGCCCCTCTATGATGGCTACACCTTC
- | TRBD1 | TRBJ1-2 | TRBV2 | CASSSDRGGYGYTF | TGTGCCAGCAGTTCGGACAGGGGGGGGTATGGCTACACCTTC
- | - | TRBJ1-5 | TRBV6-2/TRBV6-3 | CASSPTGRGNQPQHF | TGTGCCAGCAGCCCCACGGGTCGGGGCAATCAGCCCCAGCATTTT
once | - | TRBJ1-3 | TRBV6-5 | CAGYTGIGNTIYF | TGTGCCGGATACACAGGGATTGGAAACACCATATATTTT
- | - | TRBJ1-1 | TRBV19 | CASSIAAGTPTEAFF | TGTGCCAGTAGTATCGCGGCAGGGACTCCCACTGAAGCTTTCTTT